This entry describes one TCR beta chain. Its antigen is undetermined. Autoimmune disease history or systemic immunosuppression led to patients being barred. Blood samples were obtained at baseline, cycle 4 day 1, and cycle 7 day 1. These data belong to a study of OX40 agonist ivuxolimab in advanced cancers. Study conclusions and caveats: Certain nonresponders likewise exhibited a low normalized T-cell clonal expansion. At doses 0.1 to 3.0 mg/kg, CD4+ and CD8+ clones expanded.

CDR1 is PRHDT, CDR2 FYEKMQ, per germline (reference sequence). This CDR3 is built from 15 residues. J gave up 1 base and V 8 bases, and 7 bases lay outside the gene matches. Profiled with immunoSEQ multiplex PCR; TCRdb holds only in-frame clones, not every one. The table lists about 19,000 clones, about 76% of them singletons, with around 20% in the top ten. This receptor was taken from an adult with an advanced solid tumor such as melanoma, head and neck, liver or kidney cancer. Sequencing used CD4+ or CD8+ T cells sorted from blood, obtained in a trial of the OX40 agonist ivuxolimab. The chain recombines TRBV13 with TRBJ2-1; 8 bases agree with TRBD2. CDR3 nucleotide sequence: TGTGCCAGCCGTGGCGGGGGGATTTCCTACAATGAGCAGTTCTTC. Protein: CASRGGGISYNEQFF.